This TCR beta chain appears in the sequencing data of a study of cytomegalovirus exposure and HLA in healthy donors. Study-level results: Among TCR beta chains of equal frequency, HLA-associated ones were more clonally expanded in a later analysis. An Asian-associated ancestry cluster reportedly showed fewer N-insertions than the approximately 620-donor mean in a later analysis.

Points on this clone: Its specificity is unknown.

The PCR had 60 Vbeta and 13 Jbeta primers. Libraries were prepared by immunoSEQ multiplex PCR; TCRdb keeps only in-frame clonotypes and omits some of them. The sample gives more than 80,000 clones, more than 75% of which show up once; approximately 10% is in the top ten. Germline assignment: CDR1 MNHNS and CDR2 SASEGT. This CDR3 contains 14 residues. V dropped 0 bases and J dropped 7 bases, with 11 bases sitting between them. This TCR was sampled from a young man in good health and CMV-seropositive. This chain joins TRBV6-1 and TRBJ2-3; perhaps TRBD2 as D (6 bases). Sequenced sample: PBMCs. CDR3 nucleotide sequence: TGTGCCAGCAGTGAAGCGGGACTGGGATATACGCAGTATTTT. It specifies CASSEAGLGYTQYF.